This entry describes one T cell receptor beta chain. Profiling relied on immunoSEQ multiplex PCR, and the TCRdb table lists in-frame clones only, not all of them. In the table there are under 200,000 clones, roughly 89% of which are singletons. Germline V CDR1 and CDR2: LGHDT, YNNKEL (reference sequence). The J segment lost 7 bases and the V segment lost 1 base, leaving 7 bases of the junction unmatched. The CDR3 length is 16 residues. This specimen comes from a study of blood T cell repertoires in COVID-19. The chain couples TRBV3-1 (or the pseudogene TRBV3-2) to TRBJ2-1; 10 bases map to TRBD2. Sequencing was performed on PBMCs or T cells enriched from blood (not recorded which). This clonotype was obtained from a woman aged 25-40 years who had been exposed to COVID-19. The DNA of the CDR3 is TGTGCCAGCAGCCAAGTTTTAGCGGGGGGATTGAATGAGCAGTTCTTC. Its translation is CASSQVLAGGLNEQFF.